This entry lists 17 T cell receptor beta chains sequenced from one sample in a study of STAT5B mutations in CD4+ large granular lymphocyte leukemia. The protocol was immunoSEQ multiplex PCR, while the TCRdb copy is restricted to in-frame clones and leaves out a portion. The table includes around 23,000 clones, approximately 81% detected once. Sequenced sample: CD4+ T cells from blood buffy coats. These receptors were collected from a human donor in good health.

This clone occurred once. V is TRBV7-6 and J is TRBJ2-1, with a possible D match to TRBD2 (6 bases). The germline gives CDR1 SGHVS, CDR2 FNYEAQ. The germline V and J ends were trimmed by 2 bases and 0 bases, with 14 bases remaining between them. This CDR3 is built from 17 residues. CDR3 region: CASSLWDWMNSYNEQFF. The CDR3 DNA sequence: TGTGCCAGCAGCTTATGGGACTGGATGAACTCCTACAATGAGCAGTTCTTC.

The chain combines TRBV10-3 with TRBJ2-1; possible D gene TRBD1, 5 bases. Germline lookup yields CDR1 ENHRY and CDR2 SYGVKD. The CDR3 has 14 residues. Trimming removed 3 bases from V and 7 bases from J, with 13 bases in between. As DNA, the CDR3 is TGTGCCATCAGTGACGGTCAGGGAAAGAATGAGCAGTTCTTC. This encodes CAISDGQGKNEQFF.

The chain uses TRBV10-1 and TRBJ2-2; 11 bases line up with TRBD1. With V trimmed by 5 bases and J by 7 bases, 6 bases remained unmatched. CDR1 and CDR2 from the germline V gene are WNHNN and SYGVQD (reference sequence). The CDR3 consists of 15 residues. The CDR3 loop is CASSQPGQGDGELFF. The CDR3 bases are TGCGCCAGCAGTCAGCCGGGACAGGGGGACGGGGAGCTGTTTTTT.

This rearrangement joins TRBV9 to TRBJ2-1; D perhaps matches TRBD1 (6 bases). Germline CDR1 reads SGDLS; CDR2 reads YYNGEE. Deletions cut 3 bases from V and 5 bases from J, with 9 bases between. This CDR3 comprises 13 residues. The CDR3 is CASSGQDHNEQFF. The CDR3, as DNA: TGTGCCAGCAGCGGACAGGATCACAATGAGCAGTTCTTC.

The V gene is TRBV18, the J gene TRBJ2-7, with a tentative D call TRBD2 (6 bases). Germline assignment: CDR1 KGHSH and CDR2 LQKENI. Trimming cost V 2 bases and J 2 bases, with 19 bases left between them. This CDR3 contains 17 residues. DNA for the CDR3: TGTGCCAGCTCACCAATTCGACAGATTTCGGGAGCCTACGAGCAGTACTTC. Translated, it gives CASSPIRQISGAYEQYF.

The CDR3 region is CASSLTGTGRNEQYF. The CDR3, as DNA: TGCGCCAGCAGCTTAACCGGGACAGGGAGAAACGAGCAGTACTTC. The chain employs TRBV5-1 and TRBJ2-7, with TRBD1 matching over 9 bases. This CDR3 has 15 residues. Germline-derived CDR1 and CDR2 are SGHRS and YFSETQ. J gave up 5 bases and V 2 bases, and 8 bases lay outside the gene matches.

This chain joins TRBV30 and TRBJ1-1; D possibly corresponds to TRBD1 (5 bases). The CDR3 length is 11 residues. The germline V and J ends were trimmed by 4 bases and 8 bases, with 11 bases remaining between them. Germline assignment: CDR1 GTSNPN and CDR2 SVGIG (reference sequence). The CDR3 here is CAWIGAGEAFF. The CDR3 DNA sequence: TGTGCCTGGATTGGTGCAGGGGAAGCTTTCTTT.

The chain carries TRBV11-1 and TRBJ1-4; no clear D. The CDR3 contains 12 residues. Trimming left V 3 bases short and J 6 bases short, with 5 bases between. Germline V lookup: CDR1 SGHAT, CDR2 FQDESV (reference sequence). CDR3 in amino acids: CASSFGDEKLFF. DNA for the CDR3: TGTGCCAGCAGCTTCGGGGATGAAAAACTGTTTTTT.

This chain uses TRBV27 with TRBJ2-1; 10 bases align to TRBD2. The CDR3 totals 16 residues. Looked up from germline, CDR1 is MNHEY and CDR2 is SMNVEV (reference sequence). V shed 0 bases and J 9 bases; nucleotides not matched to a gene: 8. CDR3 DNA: TGTGCCAGCAGTTTATCGATGGTAGCGGGAGGAAGTGAGCAGTTCTTC. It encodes CASSLSMVAGGSEQFF.

The CDR3 DNA sequence: TGTGCCAGCAGCTTGGCTAGCGGGAGGGCCGGTGAGCAGTTCTTC. The encoded protein is CASSLASGRAGEQFF. V gene TRBV5-4 combines with J gene TRBJ2-1, with 12 bases fitting TRBD2. Germline V gene sequence: CDR1 SGHNT, CDR2 YYREEE (reference sequence). V lost 0 bases, J lost 9 bases, and 4 bases stayed unmatched. This CDR3 has 15 amino acids. The full variable domain, its missing parts supplied by reference TRBV5-4 and TRBJ2-1, is ETGVTQSPTHLIKTRGQQVTLRCSSQSGHNTVSWYQQALGQGPQFIFQYYREEENGRGNFPPRFSGLQFPNYSSELNVNALELDDSALYLCASSLASGRAGEQFFGPGTRLTVL.

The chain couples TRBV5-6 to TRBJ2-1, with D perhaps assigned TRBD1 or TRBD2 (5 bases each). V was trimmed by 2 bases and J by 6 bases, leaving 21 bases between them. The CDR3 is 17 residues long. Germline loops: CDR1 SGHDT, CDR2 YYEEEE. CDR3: CASSFMRAWTLLNEQFF. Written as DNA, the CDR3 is TGTGCCAGCAGCTTTATGAGGGCCTGGACACTTCTCAATGAGCAGTTCTTC.

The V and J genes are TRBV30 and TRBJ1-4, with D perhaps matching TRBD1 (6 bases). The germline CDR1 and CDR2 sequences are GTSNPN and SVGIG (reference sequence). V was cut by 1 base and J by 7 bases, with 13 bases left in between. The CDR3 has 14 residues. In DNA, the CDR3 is TGTGCCTGGAGTGCAAACAGGGAGGCTGAAAAACTGTTTTTT. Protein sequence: CAWSANREAEKLFF.

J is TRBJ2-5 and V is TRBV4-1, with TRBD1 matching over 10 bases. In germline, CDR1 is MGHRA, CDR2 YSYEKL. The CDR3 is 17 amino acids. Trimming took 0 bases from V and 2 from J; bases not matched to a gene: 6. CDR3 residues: CASSQDRTGGLQETQYF. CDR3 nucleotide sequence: TGCGCCAGCAGCCAAGATCGGACAGGGGGGCTACAAGAGACCCAGTACTTC.

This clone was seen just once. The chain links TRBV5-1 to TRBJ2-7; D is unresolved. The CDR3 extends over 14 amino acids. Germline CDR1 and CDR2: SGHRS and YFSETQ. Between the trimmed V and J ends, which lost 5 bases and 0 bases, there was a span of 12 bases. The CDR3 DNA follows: TGCGCCAGCAGTAGTACTGGCAGCTCCTACGAGCAGTACTTC. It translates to CASSSTGSSYEQYF.

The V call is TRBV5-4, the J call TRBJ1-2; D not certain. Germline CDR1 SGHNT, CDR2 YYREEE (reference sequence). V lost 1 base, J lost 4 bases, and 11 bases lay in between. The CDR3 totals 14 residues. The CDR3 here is CASSLFNERYGYTF. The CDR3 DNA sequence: TGTGCCAGCAGCTTGTTCAACGAGCGCTATGGCTACACCTTC.

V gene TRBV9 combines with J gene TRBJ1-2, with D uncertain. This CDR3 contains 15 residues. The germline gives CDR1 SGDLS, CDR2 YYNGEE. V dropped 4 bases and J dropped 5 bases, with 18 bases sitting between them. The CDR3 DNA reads TGTGCCAGCAGCTCCACCTTACAGAGAAAATATGGCTACACCTTC. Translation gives CASSSTLQRKYGYTF.

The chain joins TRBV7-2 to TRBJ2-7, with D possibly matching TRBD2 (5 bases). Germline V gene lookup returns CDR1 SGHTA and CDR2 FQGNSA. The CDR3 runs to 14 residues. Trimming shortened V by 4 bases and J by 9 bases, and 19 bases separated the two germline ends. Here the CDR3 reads CASSSSLGVFGQYF. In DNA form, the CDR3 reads TGTGCCAGCAGCTCGTCCCTCGGGGTCTTTGGGCAGTACTTC.